This is a list of T cell receptor beta chains from one sample in a study of blood T cells in healthy people across ages. TCRdb re-called the 5' RACE reads through MiXCR, storing one row per CDR3 protein. The table has some 900,000 distinct CDR3 sequences, roughly 48% seen once; the top ten hold around an eighth. The sample was blood. These receptors all stem from a man aged 25-45 years in good health. CDR3s include the opening cysteine and the closing phenylalanine or tryptophan. Fields, in order: D gene, J gene, V gene, clone size, CDR3 DNA, CDR3 protein. The D gene is left open where the match is weak. Some rows mark clone size as missing; the rest say once, few, many or name a class of expanded clone.

.	TRBJ1-4	TRBV20-1	.	TGCAGTGCTAGAGATGTGGGCGCCCCAACTAATGAAAAACTGTTTTTT	CSARDVGAPTNEKLFF
TRBD2	TRBJ2-1	TRBV11-2	.	TGTGCCAGCAGCTTTAGCGGGAGGGCCAATGAGCAGTTCTTC	CASSFSGRANEQFF
.	TRBJ1-1	TRBV7-3	.	TGTGCCAGCAGCCCCCGATGGGACGGCGAAGCTTTCTTT	CASSPRWDGEAFF
.	TRBJ2-7	TRBV11-2	.	TGTGCCAGCAGCTCACTCGCCGAGCAGTACTTC	CASSSLAEQYF
TRBD2	TRBJ2-2	TRBV7-2	.	TGTGCCAGCAGCTCCCCGGGGGGTGGCACCGGGGAGCTGTTTTTT	CASSSPGGGTGELFF
TRBD1	TRBJ2-1	TRBV2	.	TGTGCCAGCAGTGAAGTGCCGGGACAGGGTCCTGAGCAGTTCTTC	CASSEVPGQGPEQFF
.	TRBJ2-7	TRBV4-1	few	TGCGCCAGCAGCCCGGGGGCAAACTCCTACGAGCAGTACTTC	CASSPGANSYEQYF
TRBD1	TRBJ2-1	TRBV3-1	few	TGTGCCAGCAGCCAAGAGTCTGGACAGGGTCAGTTCTTC	CASSQESGQGQFF
.	TRBJ2-3	TRBV11-2	.	TGTGCCAGCAGCTTAACGGGCGGGAAAGATACGCAGTATTTT	CASSLTGGKDTQYF
TRBD2	TRBJ2-7	TRBV5-1	.	TGCGCCAGCAGCGTTCGATTTAGCGGGGGGGCCAATGAGCAGTACTTC	CASSVRFSGGANEQYF
.	TRBJ2-4	TRBV28	few	TGTGCCAGCAAAGCCCATGAGGGGCAGACCAAAAACATTCAGTACTTC	CASKAHEGQTKNIQYF
TRBD2	TRBJ2-3	TRBV5-1	few	TGCGCCAGCAGCCAAGGGACTAGCTTTGCAACAGATACGCAGTATTTT	CASSQGTSFATDTQYF
.	TRBJ1-6	TRBV27	.	TGTGCCAGCAATCGGGTTAATTCACCCCTCCACTTT	CASNRVNSPLHF
TRBD1	TRBJ2-1	TRBV7-9	.	TGTGCCAGCAGCTCCCAAACTTACGGGACAGTCTACGAGCAGTTCTTC	CASSSQTYGTVYEQFF
.	TRBJ2-7	TRBV7-9	.	TGTGCCAGCAGCTTCGAACAAGACTACGAGCAGTACTTC	CASSFEQDYEQYF
TRBD1	TRBJ2-1	TRBV24-1	few	TGTGCCACCAGTGATCCCGGGACAGGGGGCAAAAATGAACAGTTCTTC	CATSDPGTGGKNEQFF
.	TRBJ2-7	TRBV10-3	many	TGTGCCATCAGTGAAGTCGTGAGGACCCCCTACGAGCAGTACTTC	CAISEVVRTPYEQYF
TRBD1	TRBJ2-7	TRBV15	.	TGTGCCACCTCTCCCGACAGGGGGTCCCCCAACGAGCAGTACTTC	CATSPDRGSPNEQYF
TRBD2	TRBJ2-5	TRBV11-2	.	TGTGCCAGCAGCCCTGTAGCGGGGGGCCGAGAGACCCAGTACTTC	CASSPVAGGRETQYF
TRBD2	TRBJ2-3	TRBV11-1	.	TGTGCCAGCAGCTCACCTACTAGCGGGGGGAACCCGGTCACAGATACGCAGTATTTT	CASSSPTSGGNPVTDTQYF
.	TRBJ2-3	TRBV5-1	.	TGCGCCAGCAGCTTGGCGAGAACGAGCACAGATACGCAGTATTTT	CASSLARTSTDTQYF
.	TRBJ1-4	TRBV7-2	.	TGTGCCAGCAGCTCCAGCCCTTTGGATAATGAAAAACTGTTTTTT	CASSSSPLDNEKLFF
TRBD1	TRBJ1-1	TRBV20-1	.	TGCAGTGCTAGAGTCGGTGGAGGGGGCAACACTGAAGCTTTCTTT	CSARVGGGGNTEAFF
.	TRBJ2-5	TRBV7-9	.	TGTGCCAGCAGTCCGTACGAGGGAGAGACCCAGTACTTC	CASSPYEGETQYF
TRBD1	TRBJ2-3	TRBV4-1	.	TGCGCCAGCAGCCAAGTCTTCACAGGGGGCACAGATACGCAGTATTTT	CASSQVFTGGTDTQYF
TRBD1	TRBJ1-4	TRBV3-1	.	TGTGCCAGCAGCCATGGAGGCGGGACAGCTAATAAAAAACTGTTTTTT	CASSHGGGTANKKLFF
TRBD2	TRBJ2-5	TRBV7-2	.	TGTGCCAGCAGCCGATCCCTAGCGGATGGGGAGACCCAGTACTTC	CASSRSLADGETQYF
.	TRBJ2-1	TRBV29-1	.	TGCAGCGGAAACACTGGGAATGAGCAGTTCTTC	CSGNTGNEQFF
.	TRBJ1-5	TRBV12-3/TRBV12-4	few	TGTGCCAGCAGAAGACGGCCCGATCAGCCCCAGCATTTT	CASRRRPDQPQHF
TRBD1	TRBJ1-2	TRBV5-1	few	TGCGCCAGCAGCGCCGACAGGGCCGACTATGGCTACACCTTC	CASSADRADYGYTF
.	TRBJ2-2	TRBV10-3	.	TGTGCCATCTTGGAGGAGATCGGCACCGGGGAGCTGTTTTTT	CAILEEIGTGELFF
.	TRBJ1-6	TRBV20-1	few	TGCAGTGCTAGGACAGCATCCCGCTCCTATAATTCACCCCTCCACTTT	CSARTASRSYNSPLHF
.	TRBJ1-2	TRBV11-1	.	TGTGCCAGCAGCCAAGGACGGCACTATGGCTACACCTTC	CASSQGRHYGYTF
TRBD1	TRBJ1-2	TRBV20-1	.	TGCAGTGCTCTCAACAGGGGGCTGATCGGCTACACCTTC	CSALNRGLIGYTF
.	TRBJ2-1	TRBV4-1	once	TGCGCCAGCAGCCAATGGCAGGGCAGTGTTATCAATGAGCAGTTCTTC	CASSQWQGSVINEQFF
.	TRBJ2-7	TRBV28	.	TGTGCCAGCAGGTCCGGGACGGCCGCGTCCTACGAGCAGTACTTC	CASRSGTAASYEQYF
.	TRBJ2-6	TRBV10-3	.	TGTGCCGCTGCGACAGACTCTGGGGCCAACGTCCTGACTTTC	CAAATDSGANVLTF